What follows are 8 T cell receptor beta chains derived from one specimen sequenced in a study of cytomegalovirus exposure and HLA in healthy donors. The table came from immunoSEQ multiplex PCR; TCRdb's copy has only in-frame clones and leaves some out. The table lists 150,000 to 200,000 clones, about 83% of them singletons. Sequencing used PBMCs. All receptors derive from a woman between 18 and 30 years old in good health and CMV-seronegative.

The chain combines TRBV4-1 with TRBJ1-3; no firm D call. The CDR3 sequence is 13 residues long. Germline CDR1 and CDR2: MGHRA and YSYEKL. The V end lost 2 bases, the J end lost 2 bases, and 4 bases lay between the germline ends. The CDR3 DNA sequence: TGCGCCAGCAGCCAACTACCTGGAAACACCATATATTTT. Its protein product is CASSQLPGNTIYF.

The chain recombines TRBV10-3 with TRBJ2-1; 12 nucleotides match TRBD2. Germline V lookup: CDR1 ENHRY, CDR2 SYGVKD. CDR3 length: 14 residues. V lost 10 bases, J lost 2 bases, and 3 bases stayed unmatched. Written as DNA, the CDR3 is TGTGCCACCTGGACTAGCGGGGCCTACAATGAGCAGTTCTTC. It is translated as CATWTSGAYNEQFF.

The rearrangement links TRBV9 to TRBJ2-7; the match to TRBD2 covers 9 bases. The germline V gene has CDR1 SGDLS and CDR2 YYNGEE. Losses at the gene ends were 0 bases for V and 1 base for J; bases not matched to a gene: 11. The CDR3 length is 18 residues. The CDR3 loop is CASSVGSGGPFQSYEQYF. The DNA of the CDR3 is TGTGCCAGCAGCGTAGGCAGCGGGGGGCCCTTTCAGTCCTACGAGCAGTACTTC.

V and J are TRBV28 and TRBJ1-3; D possibly corresponds to TRBD1 (5 bases). The germline CDR1 and CDR2 sequences are MDHEN and SYDVKM. The germline V and J ends were trimmed by 6 bases and 0 bases, with 30 bases remaining between them. This CDR3 spans 21 amino acids. The CDR3 DNA follows: TGTGCCAGCAGCCCCACCTCGGCAGGGCTTTTGATTAGGGACTCTGGAAACACCATATATTTT. It is translated as CASSPTSAGLLIRDSGNTIYF.

V is TRBV10-3 and J is TRBJ1-6; weak D call: TRBD1 (5 bases). Germline CDR1 and CDR2: ENHRY and SYGVKD. The CDR3 contains 12 residues. Trimming left V 4 bases short and J 12 bases short, with 10 bases between. CDR3 protein: CAISGAGGPLHF. The CDR3 coding sequence is TGTGCCATCAGTGGGGCGGGGGGACCCCTCCACTTT.

On this clone: A read error may produce the germline difference seen at one junction end. The CDR3 DNA is TGTGCCAGCACCCAAGGGACTAGCGGGATGGAGACCCAGTACTTC. Protein sequence: CASTQGTSGMETQYF. V and J are TRBV14 and TRBJ2-5; 13 bases agree with TRBD2. The CDR3 is made up of 15 amino acids. Germline loops: CDR1 SGHDN, CDR2 FVKESK. The variable domain in full, with the rest retrieved from reference TRBV14 and TRBJ2-5, is EAGVTQFPSHSVIEKGQTVTLRCDPISGHDNLYWYRRVMGKEIKFLLHFVKESKQDESGMPNNRFLAERTGGTYSTLKVQPAELEDSGVYFCASTQGTSGMETQYFGPGTRLLVL.

The V gene is TRBV29-1, the J gene TRBJ1-1; possible D gene TRBD1, 5 bases. The V end lost 5 bases, the J end lost 5 bases, and 12 bases lay between the germline ends. This CDR3 contains 12 residues. Germline loops: CDR1 SQVTM, CDR2 ANQGSEA. The CDR3 DNA follows: TGCAGCGTTCCTGGGGGAGGGACTGAAGCTTTCTTT. Its protein is CSVPGGGTEAFF.

The chain's CDR3 is CASSSSQETQYF. CDR3 in DNA: TGTGCCAGCAGCTCCTCCCAAGAGACCCAGTACTTC. The chain couples TRBV5-4 to TRBJ2-5; D is uncertain. V was pared by 3 bases and J by 1 base, with 4 bases between. The CDR3 runs 12 residues. CDR1 SGHNT and CDR2 YYREEE come from the germline V gene (reference sequence).